What follows describes a single T cell receptor beta chain. 5'RACE, which relied on constant-segment primers, yielded TCR alpha and TCR beta cDNA libraries carrying sample barcodes and UMIs. TCRdb fed the 5' RACE reads into MiXCR, producing one record per CDR3 protein. The data hold 300,000 to 400,000 distinct CDR3 sequences, with about 21% observed a single time. The sample comes from a study of T-cell memory formation after mild COVID-19. CDR3 length: 19 amino acids. The source is an adult woman who had mild COVID-19 (a few samples of this study predate the infection). Cell type and time point are not known. What was sequenced was PBMCs or a T cell subset sorted from them (not recorded which). V is TRBV3-2 and J is TRBJ2-1; the table names TRBD2, a call not compared with the DNA. TRBV3-2 is shown as a pseudogene. This chain's CDR3 is CASSQDGRPGLGLCNEQFF. The CDR3 DNA sequence: TGTGCCAGCAGCCAAGATGGGCGGCCGGGACTAGGACTTTGCAATGAGCAGTTCTTC.